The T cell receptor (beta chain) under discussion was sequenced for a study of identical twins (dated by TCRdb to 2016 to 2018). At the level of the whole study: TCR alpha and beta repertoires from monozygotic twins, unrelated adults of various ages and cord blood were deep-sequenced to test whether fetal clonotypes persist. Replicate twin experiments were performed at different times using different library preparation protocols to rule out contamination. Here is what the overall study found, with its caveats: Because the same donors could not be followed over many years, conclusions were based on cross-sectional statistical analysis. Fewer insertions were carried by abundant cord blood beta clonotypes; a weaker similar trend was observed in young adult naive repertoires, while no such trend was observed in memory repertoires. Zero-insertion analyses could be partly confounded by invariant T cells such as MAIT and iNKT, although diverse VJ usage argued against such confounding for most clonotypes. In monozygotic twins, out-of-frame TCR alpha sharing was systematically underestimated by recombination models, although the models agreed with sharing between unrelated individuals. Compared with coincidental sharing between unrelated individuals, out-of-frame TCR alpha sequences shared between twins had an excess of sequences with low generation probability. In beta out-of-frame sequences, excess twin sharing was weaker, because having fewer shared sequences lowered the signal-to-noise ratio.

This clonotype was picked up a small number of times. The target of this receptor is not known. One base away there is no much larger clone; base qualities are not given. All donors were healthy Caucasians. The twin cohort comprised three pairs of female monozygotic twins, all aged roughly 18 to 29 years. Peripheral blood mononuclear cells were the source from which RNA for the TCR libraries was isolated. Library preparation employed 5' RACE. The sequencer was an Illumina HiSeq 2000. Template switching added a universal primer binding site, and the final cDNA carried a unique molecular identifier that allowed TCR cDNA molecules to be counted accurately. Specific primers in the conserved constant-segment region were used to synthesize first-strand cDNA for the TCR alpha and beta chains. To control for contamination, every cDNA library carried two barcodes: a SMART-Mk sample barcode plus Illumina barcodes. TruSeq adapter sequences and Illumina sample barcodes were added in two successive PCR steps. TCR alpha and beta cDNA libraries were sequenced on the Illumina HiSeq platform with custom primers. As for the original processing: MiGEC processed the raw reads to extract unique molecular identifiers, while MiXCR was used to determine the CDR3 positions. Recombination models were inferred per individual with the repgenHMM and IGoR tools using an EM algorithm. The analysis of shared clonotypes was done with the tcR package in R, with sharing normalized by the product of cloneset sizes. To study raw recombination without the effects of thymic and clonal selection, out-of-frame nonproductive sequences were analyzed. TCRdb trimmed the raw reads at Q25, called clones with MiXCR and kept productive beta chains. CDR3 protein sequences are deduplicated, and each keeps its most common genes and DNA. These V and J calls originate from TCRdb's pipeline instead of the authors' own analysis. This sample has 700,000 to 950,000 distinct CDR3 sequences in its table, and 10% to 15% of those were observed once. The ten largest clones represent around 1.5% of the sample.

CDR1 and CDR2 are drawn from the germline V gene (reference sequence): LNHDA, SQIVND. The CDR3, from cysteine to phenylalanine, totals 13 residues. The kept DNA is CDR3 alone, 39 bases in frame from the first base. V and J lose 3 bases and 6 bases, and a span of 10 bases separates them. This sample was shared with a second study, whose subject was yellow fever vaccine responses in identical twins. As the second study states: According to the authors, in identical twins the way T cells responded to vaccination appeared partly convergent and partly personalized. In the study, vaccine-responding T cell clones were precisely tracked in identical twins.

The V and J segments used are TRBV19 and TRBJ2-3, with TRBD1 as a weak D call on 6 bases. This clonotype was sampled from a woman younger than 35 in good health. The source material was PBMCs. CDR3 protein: CASSIAGVDTQYF. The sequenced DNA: TGTGCCAGTAGTATTGCAGGGGTGGATACGCAGTATTTT.